This entry concerns a single T cell receptor beta chain. Its antigen remains undetermined. No quality values exist for individual bases; no much larger clone is one base distant. V is shortened by 3 bases, J by 9 bases, and the region joining them spans 10 bases. The germline V gene specifies SGDLS as CDR1 and YYNGEE as CDR2. Taken from cysteine to phenylalanine, the CDR3 has 13 residues. Kept here is only the CDR3 DNA, which spans 39 bases and is read in frame from base 1. The CDR3 regions of human TCRbeta chains were analyzed by immunosequencing. The authors' analysis ran thus. Repertoire TCRs were checked for matches against a reference library of SARS-CoV-2-specific TCRs that had been generated using the MIRA antigen-specificity platform. Breadth was defined as the fraction of unique TCRs that were SARS-CoV-2-associated. Depth was defined as the fraction of total T cells that were SARS-CoV-2-associated. Each spike-specific TCR was assigned to its reactive spike region and to a CD4 or CD8 class using the MIRA data. Log10-transformed breadth and depth values were compared by one-way ANOVA with Sidak's multiple comparisons tests. The immuneACCESS repertoire file appears here via TCRdb, limited to in-frame rearrangements. These files lack a portion of the clones; in checked studies, under half of the deficit traces to unresolved V genes, and the cause of the others is not known. V, J and clone size are taken as reported in that table, and D and trimming were inferred from the DNA itself. In this sample the table shows about 96,000 clones, around 90% of which occur a single time. The top ten clones comprise about 26% of the sample.

The time point tag for this specimen amounts to: baseline before first vaccination. Samples from vaccinated people were obtained from the UK trials COV001 and COV002, which included a single-blind randomized controlled phase 2/3 trial of AZD1222 (ChAdOx1 nCoV-19) in healthy adults. Trial participant PBMC samples were collected at day 0 and day 28 after the second dose for TCRbeta chain sequencing. The sample comes from a study of T cell responses to AZD1222 COVID-19 vaccine (dated by TCRdb to the early 2020s). Background for the entire study: Because spike-specific TCR depth and breadth did not differ between the two schedules, AZD1222 recipients who got a second dose at roughly 4 weeks were pooled with those who got a second dose at roughly 12 weeks. Trial participants were enrolled into age subgroups of 18-55, 56-69 and 70-plus years, which contained roughly 140, 27 and 60 TCR-sequenced participants, respectively. TCR sequencing was performed for some 250 trial participants, of whom roughly 200 were given two doses of AZD1222 and around 26 were given two doses of MenACWY control vaccine. General study outcomes and caveats: In the small 56-69-year group, the increase in depth fell short of significance, most likely because of low power. Reportedly, close to half of the unique spike-specific TCRs recognized epitopes lying outside the regions that are mutated in the B.1.351 and B.1.1.7 variants. Participants were mostly white British and included more females than males, and it was suggested by the authors that clonal diversity may have been underestimated. The vaccine-associated CD4 TCRs covered the entire spike protein, and the dominant responses fell in regions 160-218 and 743-854. No day 14 peak-response samples were available, so repertoires were characterized only after the peak T cell response. Spike-specific TCR breadth and depth rose significantly after two AZD1222 doses compared with day 0 and with MenACWY recipients. Conclusions about previously exposed vaccinees are limited, since just 6 or 7 AZD1222 recipients were seropositive for SARS-CoV-2 at baseline.

This TCR came from an adult in good health. This material consisted of peripheral blood, taken on day 0 of AZD1222 vaccination. Rearrangement joined TRBV9 to TRBJ1-6, with an unclear D gene assignment. CDR3 loop: CASSADLSSPLHF. The DNA reads as follows: TGTGCCAGCAGCGCAGATTTATCTTCACCCCTCCACTTT.